Described below is a single T cell receptor (beta chain) sequence and its context. This receptor's antigen is unknown. Nothing much larger sits one base from this clone, and base qualities are not available. This entry comes from a study of T cells in localized non-small cell lung cancer (dated by TCRdb to the early 2020s). Regarding the complete study: The study analyzed T cell repertoires of under 250 early-stage NSCLC patients, comparing tumors and uninvolved tumor-adjacent lungs. The cohort was made up of some 240 treatment-naive NSCLC patients whose localized lung tumors had been resected. The mean age of the NSCLC patients was just over 65 years, with 120 to 150 men and about a hundred women. The full study reports these points: Because the study design was exploratory, TCR variables were selected using unadjusted p-values without false-discovery rate correction. Uninvolved tumor-adjacent lung showed the highest T cell clonality, higher than tumor, which suggests more focused antigenic responses in the uninvolved tumor-adjacent lung. Because multi-region tumor sequencing was not done, intratumor heterogeneity could not be ruled out. Of the top 100 tumor clones, a median of 57 were detected in paired uninvolved adjacent lung; about 28 were also among that lung's top 100. Higher blood T cell density associated with longer overall survival, while higher adjacent-lung clonality associated with shorter survival.

The immunoSEQ Assay was used to sequence TCR beta CDR3 regions from DNA. Concerning the study's data processing: T cell density was computed as TCR beta template counts normalized to usable DNA estimated by amplifying housekeeping genes. The preseqR package was used to estimate richness by extrapolating to 400,000 templates for PBMC samples and to 120,000 templates for tissue samples. Clonality was defined as one minus Pielou's evenness. Tissue-enriched TCRs were identified through differential abundance testing performed on productive amino-acid clonotypes, with a minimum total count of 5 and an alpha of 0.1. The Jaccard Index and the Morisita Overlap Index were used to quantify repertoire overlap between compartments. GLIPH grouped TCR beta CDR3s together with public tetramer-defined viral CDR3s, and a viral motif had to include at least three viral sequences and show V-gene enrichment. In its TCRdb copy, this immuneACCESS table keeps in-frame sequences only and misses some clones. Where compared with another copy, unresolved V genes explain less than half of these, and the others have no known cause. Clone size and V and J calls were adopted from that table, with D and trimming inferred from the DNA. The sample profile shows nearly 25,000 clones; 80% to 95% of them were found once. The ten largest clones add up to roughly 15% of the sample.

At diagnosis, tumor, uninvolved tumor-adjacent lung and peripheral blood were collected and then preserved as a mix of FFPE and fresh-frozen material. For TCR repertoire profiling, blood samples were analyzed in the form of peripheral blood mononuclear cells. V lost 4 bases and J lost 4 bases, and the count of bases not matched to a germline gene is 15. From the cysteine up to the phenylalanine, the CDR3 has a length of 17 residues. Just the 51-base CDR3 DNA is kept, in frame starting at base 1. The CDR1 and CDR2 encoded by the germline V gene (reference sequence) are SGHNT and YYREEE. The V gene is TRBV5-4 and the J gene is TRBJ2-5, with 8 central nucleotides matching TRBD1. This material consisted of peripheral blood, taken before any cancer treatment. This clonotype originated in a man aged 40 to 69 with stage III squamous cell lung carcinoma. The DNA is TGTGCCAGCAGCGGCGGCCCAAGCCGACAGGGGAGAGAGACCCAGTACTTC. Its protein is CASSGGPSRQGRETQYF.